One sample yielded the 6 T cell receptor beta chains listed below, sequenced in a study of shared clonotypes between healthy human individuals (dated by TCRdb to 2018 to 2020). The library relied on the immunoSEQ multiplex PCR assay. TCRdb's version of the immuneACCESS table is confined to in-frame rearrangements and falls short of the full clone set. An unresolved V gene accounts for under half of the shortfall where checked; the remainder is of unknown origin. The sample includes around 600,000 clones, with 90% to 95% observed a single time. The ten largest clones add up to over 0.09% of the sample. CD8 naive samples consisted of CD45RO-negative cells that were positively selected for CCR7, yielding a CD45RA+CCR7+ population without TemRA cells. Sequenced material: naive CD8+ T cells sorted from blood. Taken with the paper, the label for cell subset or site translates to: CD45RA+CCR7+. The source is a woman under 40 in good health.

The chain combines TRBV6-6 with TRBJ2-7, with 7 nucleotides matching TRBD1. Germline lookup yields CDR1 MNHNY and CDR2 SVGAGI (reference sequence). The CDR3 loop spans 13 amino acids. V dropped 6 bases and J dropped 2; count of bases not matched to a gene: 4. The CDR3 DNA is TGTGCCAGCAGCCTACAGGGGACCTACGAGCAGTACTTC. Translation gives CASSLQGTYEQYF.

Of note for this clone: The junction departs from the called germline gene at one end, perhaps through a read error. This sequence joins TRBV11-2 and TRBJ2-7; D is unresolved. Germline V gene lookup returns CDR1 SGHAT and CDR2 FQNNGV. This CDR3 contains 15 residues. CDR3 residues: CASSLASWARYAQYF. The CDR3 coding sequence is TGTGCCAGCAGCTTAGCATCGTGGGCTAGATACGCGCAGTACTTC.

The chain uses TRBV27 and TRBJ1-1, with 7 bases lining up with TRBD1. Germline values: CDR1 MNHEY, CDR2 SMNVEV (reference sequence). The CDR3 length is 14 residues. With V trimmed by 7 bases and J by 5 bases, 10 bases remained unmatched. The CDR3 DNA is TGTGCCAGCATCCCCGGAGGGGGCTGGACTGAAGCTTTCTTT. This translates into CASIPGGGWTEAFF.

The chain combines TRBV5-1 with TRBJ2-2; D remains unclear. This CDR3 has 13 amino acids. Between the trimmed V and J ends, which lost 0 bases and 4 bases, there was a span of 4 bases. CDR1 is SGHRS, CDR2 YFSETQ, per germline. The CDR3 sequence: CASSLGLTGELFF. CDR3 sequence (DNA): TGCGCCAGCAGCTTGGGTCTCACCGGGGAGCTGTTTTTT.

This clone came up once. The J gene is TRBJ2-1, the V gene TRBV7-9; 15 nucleotides line up with TRBD2. Germline V gene data show CDR1 as SEHNR and CDR2 as FQNEAQ (reference sequence). CDR3 size: 15 residues. With 4 bases clipped from V and 10 bases from J, the junction kept 5 bases outside the gene matches. Here the CDR3 DNA reads TGTGCCAGCAGCTCGGGACTAGCGGGAGGAGGGGAGCAGTTCTTC. This sequence encodes CASSSGLAGGGEQFF.

The chain combines TRBV27 with TRBJ2-3, with 13 bases matching TRBD2. The germline CDR1 and CDR2 sequences are MNHEY and SMNVEV (reference sequence). There are 20 residues in the CDR3. Trimming removed 8 bases from V and 0 bases from J; junction bases left unmatched: 17. As DNA, the CDR3 is TGTGCCAGCTCCATCGTCGGACTAGCGGGAGAGGGAGCAAGCACAGATACGCAGTATTTT. Protein product: CASSIVGLAGEGASTDTQYF.